This T cell receptor beta chain derives from a study of shared T cell receptors in the human thymus. The CDR3 spans 17 residues. The V segment lost 5 bases and the J segment 0 bases; nucleotides outside the gene matches: 8. The V gene's germline CDR1 is PRHDT and CDR2 FYEKMQ (reference sequence). TCRdb's copy holds only in-frame clones and misses some; the assay was immunoSEQ multiplex PCR. The repertoire consists of about 660,000 clones, with 70% to 90% occurring once and the leading ten covering 0.01%. This sample also appeared in a second study, on human thymus T cells. This second study notes: Resected material from corrective heart surgery provided the thymus tissue analysed. V and J gene usage appeared biased in thymic and blood repertoires. Thymic TCR repertoires of unrelated people reportedly overlapped highly.

This TCR was sampled from a boy younger than two with a congenital heart defect. V and J are TRBV13 and TRBJ2-5; 11 nucleotides match TRBD2. The sample comprised thymocytes. CDR3 sequence (DNA): TGTGCCAGCAGCACCAGACTAGCGGGGCGGTACCAAGAGACCCAGTACTTC. This translates into CASSTRLAGRYQETQYF.